Below, 5 T cell receptor beta chains from the same sample are listed, as sequenced in a study of Ad26.COV2.S vaccination and SARS-CoV-2 variants. Profiling relied on immunoSEQ multiplex PCR, and the TCRdb table lists in-frame clones only, not all of them. The sample comprises 180,000 or so clones, around nine tenths of which are singletons, and under 7.5% rests with the top ten. The starting material was peripheral blood, obtained after recovery from COVID-19. All receptors derive from a human donor who had recovered from COVID-19.

This sequence joins TRBV11-3 and TRBJ2-1; 9 bases match TRBD1. The J segment lost 6 bases and the V segment lost 3 bases, leaving 15 bases of the junction unmatched. Germline V CDR1 and CDR2: SGHNT, YENEEA. The CDR3 covers 18 residues. The CDR3 loop reads CASSFTGGGGSGLNEQFF. The CDR3 nucleotides are TGTGCCAGCAGCTTCACAGGGGGCGGCGGTAGCGGTCTCAATGAGCAGTTCTTC.

This chain links TRBV11-2 with TRBJ2-1, with D perhaps given as TRBD1 or TRBD2 (5 bases each). The CDR3 runs 15 residues. Per the germline V gene, CDR1 is SGHAT and CDR2 is FQNNGV. Between the trimmed V and J ends, which lost 5 bases and 7 bases, there was a span of 18 bases. The CDR3 reads CASSHGTEYGNEQFF. As DNA, the CDR3 is TGTGCCAGCAGCCACGGGACGGAGTATGGGAATGAGCAGTTCTTC.

This chain links TRBV3-1 (or the pseudogene TRBV3-2) with TRBJ2-5; weak D call: TRBD1 (5 bases). Between the trimmed V and J ends, which lost 4 bases and 2 bases, there was a span of 17 bases. This CDR3 is 16 amino acids long. Germline V gene data show CDR1 as LGHDT and CDR2 as YNNKEL (reference sequence). The CDR3 sequence: CASSPAPPPGQETQYF. As DNA, the CDR3 is TGTGCCAGCAGCCCGGCGCCTCCCCCAGGGCAAGAGACCCAGTACTTC.

The chain has TRBV7-8 and TRBJ2-7; 9 bases match TRBD1. V lost 2 bases and J lost 6; bases outside the gene matches: 8. The CDR3 consists of 15 residues. Germline V gives CDR1 SGHVS, CDR2 FQNEAQ. CDR3 protein: CASSLTNRGLGEQYF. Here the CDR3 DNA reads TGTGCCAGCAGCTTAACGAACAGGGGGCTTGGCGAGCAGTACTTC. The full variable domain, with the rest looked up from reference TRBV7-8 and TRBJ2-7, is GAGVSQSPRYKVAKRGQDVALRCDPISGHVSLFWYQQALGQGPEFLTYFQNEAQLDKSGLPSDRFFAERPEGSVSTLKIQRTQQEDSAVYLCASSLTNRGLGEQYFGPGTRLTVT.

The V call is TRBV21-1, the J call TRBJ1-1; TRBD1, as called in the table, went unchecked against the DNA. TRBV21-1 is recorded as a pseudogene. The CDR3 totals 14 residues. The CDR3 DNA is TGTGCCAGCAGCCCCGGCAGGGTGTACACTGAAGCTTTCTTT. Amino acids: CASSPGRVYTEAFF.